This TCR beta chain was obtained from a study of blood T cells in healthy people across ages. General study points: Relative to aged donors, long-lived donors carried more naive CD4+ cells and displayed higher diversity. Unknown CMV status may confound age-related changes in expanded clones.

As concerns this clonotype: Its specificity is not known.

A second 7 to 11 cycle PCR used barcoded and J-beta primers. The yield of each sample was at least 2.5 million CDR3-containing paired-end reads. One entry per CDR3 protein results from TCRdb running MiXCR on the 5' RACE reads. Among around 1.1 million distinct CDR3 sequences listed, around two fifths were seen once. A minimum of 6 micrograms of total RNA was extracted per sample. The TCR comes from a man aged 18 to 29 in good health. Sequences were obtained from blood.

The CDR3 loop is CASSDGPSEAFF. DNA for the CDR3: TGTGCCAGCAGCGACGGGCCCTCTGAAGCTTTCTTT. This chain joins TRBV13 and TRBJ1-1; the D is unclear. Per germline, CDR1 PRHDT and CDR2 FYEKMQ (reference sequence). The CDR3 consists of 12 residues. The V and J ends lost 5 bases and 6 bases respectively, with 10 bases between them. The whole variable domain, remainder taken from reference TRBV13 and TRBJ1-1, is AAGVIQSPRHLIKEKRETATLKCYPIPRHDTVYWYQQGPGQDPQFLISFYEKMQSDKGSIPDRFSAQQFSDYHSELNMSSLELGDSALYFCASSDGPSEAFFGQGTRLTVV.